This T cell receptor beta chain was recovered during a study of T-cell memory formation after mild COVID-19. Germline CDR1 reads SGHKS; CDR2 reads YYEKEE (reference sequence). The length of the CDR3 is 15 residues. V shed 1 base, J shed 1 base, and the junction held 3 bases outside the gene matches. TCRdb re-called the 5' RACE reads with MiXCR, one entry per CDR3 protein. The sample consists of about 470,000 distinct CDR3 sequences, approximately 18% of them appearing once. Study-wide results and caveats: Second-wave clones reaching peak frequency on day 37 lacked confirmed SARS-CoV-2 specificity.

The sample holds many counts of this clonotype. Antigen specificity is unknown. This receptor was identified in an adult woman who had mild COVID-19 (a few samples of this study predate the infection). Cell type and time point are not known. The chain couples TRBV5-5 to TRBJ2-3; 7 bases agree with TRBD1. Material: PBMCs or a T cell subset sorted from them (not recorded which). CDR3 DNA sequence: TGTGCCAGCAGCTTGAGGGGGCAGCGCACAGATACGCAGTATTTT. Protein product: CASSLRGQRTDTQYF.